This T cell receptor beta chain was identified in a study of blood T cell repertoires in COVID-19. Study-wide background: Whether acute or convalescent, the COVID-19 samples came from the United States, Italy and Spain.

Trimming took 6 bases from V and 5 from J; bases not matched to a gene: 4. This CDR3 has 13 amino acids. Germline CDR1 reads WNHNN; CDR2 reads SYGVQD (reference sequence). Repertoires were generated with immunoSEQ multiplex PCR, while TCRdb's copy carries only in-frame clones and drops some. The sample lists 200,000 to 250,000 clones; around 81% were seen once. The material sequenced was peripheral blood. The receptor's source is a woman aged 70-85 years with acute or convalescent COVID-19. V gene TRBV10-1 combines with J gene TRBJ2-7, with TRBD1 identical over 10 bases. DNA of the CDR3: TGCGCCAGCAGCCGGGACAGGGGTAACGAGCAGTACTTC. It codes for CASSRDRGNEQYF.